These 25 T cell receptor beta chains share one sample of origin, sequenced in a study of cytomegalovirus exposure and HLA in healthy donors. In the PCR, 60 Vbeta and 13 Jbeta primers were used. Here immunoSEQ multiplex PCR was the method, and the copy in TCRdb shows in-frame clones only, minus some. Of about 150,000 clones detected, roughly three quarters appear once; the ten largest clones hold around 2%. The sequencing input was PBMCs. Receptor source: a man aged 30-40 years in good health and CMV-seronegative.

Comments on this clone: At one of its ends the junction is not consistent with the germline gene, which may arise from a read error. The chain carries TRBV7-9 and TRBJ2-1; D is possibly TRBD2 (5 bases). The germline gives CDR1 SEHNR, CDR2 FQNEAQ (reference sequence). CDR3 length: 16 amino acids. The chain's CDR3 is CSSSPPSRDSYNEQFF. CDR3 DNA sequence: TGTTCCAGCAGCCCACCGAGCCGGGACTCCTACAATGAGCAGTTCTTC.

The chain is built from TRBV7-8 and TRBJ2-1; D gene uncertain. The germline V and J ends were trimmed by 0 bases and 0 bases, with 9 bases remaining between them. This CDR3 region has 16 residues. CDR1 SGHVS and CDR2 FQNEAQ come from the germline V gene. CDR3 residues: CASSLAAVSSYNEQFF. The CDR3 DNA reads TGTGCCAGCAGCTTAGCGGCGGTGAGCTCCTACAATGAGCAGTTCTTC.

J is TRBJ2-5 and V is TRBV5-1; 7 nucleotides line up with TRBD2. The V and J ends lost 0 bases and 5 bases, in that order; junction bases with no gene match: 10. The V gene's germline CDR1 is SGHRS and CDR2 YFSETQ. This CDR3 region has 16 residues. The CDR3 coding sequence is TGCGCCAGCAGCTTGGGGGGGACTACCCTTAAGGAGACCCAGTACTTC. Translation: CASSLGGTTLKETQYF.

CDR3 DNA sequence: TGTGCCAGCTCACGAGGGCCAGCGGGAGGAGATACGCAGTATTTT. It translates to CASSRGPAGGDTQYF. V and J are TRBV18 and TRBJ2-3; TRBD2 agrees at 9 bases. This CDR3 region has 15 residues. Losses at the gene ends were 4 bases for V and 5 bases for J; bases not matched to a gene: 7. From germline, CDR1 is KGHSH and CDR2 LQKENI.

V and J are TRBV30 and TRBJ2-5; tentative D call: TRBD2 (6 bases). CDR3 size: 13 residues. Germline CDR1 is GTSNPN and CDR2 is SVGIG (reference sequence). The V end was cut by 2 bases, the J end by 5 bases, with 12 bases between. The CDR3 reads CAWSTGVWETQYF. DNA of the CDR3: TGTGCCTGGAGTACGGGGGTCTGGGAGACCCAGTACTTC. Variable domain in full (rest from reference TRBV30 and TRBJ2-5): SQTIHQWPATLVQPVGSPLSLECTVEGTSNPNLYWYRQAAGRGLQLLFYSVGIGQISSEVPQNLSASRPQDRQFILSSKKLLLSDSGFYLCAWSTGVWETQYFGPGTRLLVL.

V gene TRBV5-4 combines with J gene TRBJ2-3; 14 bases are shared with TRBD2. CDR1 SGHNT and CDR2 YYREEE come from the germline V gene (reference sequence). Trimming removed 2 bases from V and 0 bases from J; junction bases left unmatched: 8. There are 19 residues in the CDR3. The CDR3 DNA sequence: TGTGCCAGCAGCTTAGGACTAGCGGGAGGTCACTCTAGCACAGATACGCAGTATTTT. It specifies CASSLGLAGGHSSTDTQYF.

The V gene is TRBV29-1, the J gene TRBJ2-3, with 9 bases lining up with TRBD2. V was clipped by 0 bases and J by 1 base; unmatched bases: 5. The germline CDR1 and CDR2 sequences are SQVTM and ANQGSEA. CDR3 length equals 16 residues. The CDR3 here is CSVEDLAGGGTDTQYF. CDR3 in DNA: TGCAGCGTTGAAGATCTGGCGGGAGGGGGCACAGATACGCAGTATTTT.

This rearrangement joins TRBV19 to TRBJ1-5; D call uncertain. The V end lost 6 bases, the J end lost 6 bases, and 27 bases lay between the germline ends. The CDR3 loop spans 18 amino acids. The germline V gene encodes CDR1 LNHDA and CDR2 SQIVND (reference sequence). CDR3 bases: TGTGCCAGTAGAGTATCGTCCGGGTCGCGGGGAGTGGGTCAGCCCCAGCATTTT. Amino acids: CASRVSSGSRGVGQPQHF.

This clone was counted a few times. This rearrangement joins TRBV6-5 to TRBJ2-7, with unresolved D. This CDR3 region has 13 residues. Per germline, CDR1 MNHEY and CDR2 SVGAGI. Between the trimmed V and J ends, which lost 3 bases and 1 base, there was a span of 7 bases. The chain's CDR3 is CASSYSSSYEQYF. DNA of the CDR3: TGTGCCAGCAGTTATTCGAGTTCCTACGAGCAGTACTTC.

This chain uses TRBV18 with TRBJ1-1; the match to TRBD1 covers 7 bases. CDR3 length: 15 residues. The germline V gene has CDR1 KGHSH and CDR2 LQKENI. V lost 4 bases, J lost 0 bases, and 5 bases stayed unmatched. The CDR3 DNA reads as TGTGCCAGCTCACTTGCGGGACAGATGAACACTGAAGCTTTCTTT. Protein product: CASSLAGQMNTEAFF.

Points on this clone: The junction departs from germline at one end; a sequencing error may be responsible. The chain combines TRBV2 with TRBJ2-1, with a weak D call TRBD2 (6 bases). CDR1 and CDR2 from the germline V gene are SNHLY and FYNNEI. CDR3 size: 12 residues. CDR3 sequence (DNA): TGCCTGGGGCTAGCCGGGGGTAATGAGCAGTTCTTC. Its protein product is CLGLAGGNEQFF.

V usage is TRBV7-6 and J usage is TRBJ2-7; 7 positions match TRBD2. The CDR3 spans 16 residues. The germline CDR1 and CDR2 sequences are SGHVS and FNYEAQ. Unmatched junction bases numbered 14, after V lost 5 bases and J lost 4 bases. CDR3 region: CASSPMGPGGGYEQYF. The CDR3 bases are TGTGCCAGCAGCCCCATGGGTCCGGGAGGCGGGTACGAGCAGTACTTC.

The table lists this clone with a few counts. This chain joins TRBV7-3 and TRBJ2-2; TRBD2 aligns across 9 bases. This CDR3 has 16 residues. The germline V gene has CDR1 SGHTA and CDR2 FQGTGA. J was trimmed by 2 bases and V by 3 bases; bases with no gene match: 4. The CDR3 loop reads CASSLTSGGNTGELFF. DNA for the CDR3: TGTGCCAGCAGCTTGACTAGCGGAGGAAACACCGGGGAGCTGTTTTTT.

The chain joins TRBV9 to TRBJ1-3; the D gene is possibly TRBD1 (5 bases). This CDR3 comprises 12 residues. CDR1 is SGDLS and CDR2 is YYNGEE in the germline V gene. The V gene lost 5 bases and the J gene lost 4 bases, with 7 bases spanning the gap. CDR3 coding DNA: TGTGCCAGCAGGGGGGGAGGAAACACCATATATTTT. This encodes CASRGGGNTIYF.

The CDR3 reads CASSPAGYSGNTIYF. The CDR3, as DNA: TGTGCCAGCAGCCCCGCAGGGTATTCTGGAAACACCATATATTTT. This chain links TRBV7-9 with TRBJ1-3; TRBD1 is a possible D gene (5 bases). The CDR3 totals 15 residues. V lost 5 bases, J lost 1 base, and 12 bases lay in between. Germline V gene lookup returns CDR1 SEHNR and CDR2 FQNEAQ (reference sequence).

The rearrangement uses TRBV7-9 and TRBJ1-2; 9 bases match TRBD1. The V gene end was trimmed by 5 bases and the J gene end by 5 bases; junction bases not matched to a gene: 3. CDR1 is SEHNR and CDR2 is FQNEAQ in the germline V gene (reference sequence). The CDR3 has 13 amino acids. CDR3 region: CASSMTGGYGYTF. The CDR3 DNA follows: TGTGCCAGCAGCATGACAGGGGGGTATGGCTACACCTTC.

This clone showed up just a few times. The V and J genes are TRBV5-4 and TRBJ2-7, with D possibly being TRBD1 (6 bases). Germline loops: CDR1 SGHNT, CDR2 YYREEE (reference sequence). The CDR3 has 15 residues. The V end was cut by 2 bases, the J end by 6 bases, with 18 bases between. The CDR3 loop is CASSFSAAGAGEQYF. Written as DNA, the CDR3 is TGTGCCAGCAGCTTCAGCGCGGCAGGGGCAGGCGAGCAGTACTTC.

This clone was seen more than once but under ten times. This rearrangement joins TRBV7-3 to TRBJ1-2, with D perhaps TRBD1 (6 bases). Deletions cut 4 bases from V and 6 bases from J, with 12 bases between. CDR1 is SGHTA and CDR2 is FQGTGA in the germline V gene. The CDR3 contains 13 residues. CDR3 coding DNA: TGTGCCAGCAGCTCCGGGACACCCGATGGCTACACCTTC. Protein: CASSSGTPDGYTF.

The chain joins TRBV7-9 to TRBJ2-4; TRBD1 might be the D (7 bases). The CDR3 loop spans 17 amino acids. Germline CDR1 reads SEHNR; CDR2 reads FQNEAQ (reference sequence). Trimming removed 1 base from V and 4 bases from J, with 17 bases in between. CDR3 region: CASSLVGGTAEKNIQYF. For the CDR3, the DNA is TGTGCCAGCAGCTTAGTTGGGGGGACAGCGGAGAAAAACATTCAGTACTTC.

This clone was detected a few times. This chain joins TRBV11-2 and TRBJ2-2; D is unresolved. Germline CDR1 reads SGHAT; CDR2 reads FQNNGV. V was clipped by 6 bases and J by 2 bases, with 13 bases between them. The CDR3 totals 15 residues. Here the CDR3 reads CASSFRYSNTGELFF. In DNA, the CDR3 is TGTGCCAGCAGTTTTCGTTACAGCAACACCGGGGAGCTGTTTTTT.

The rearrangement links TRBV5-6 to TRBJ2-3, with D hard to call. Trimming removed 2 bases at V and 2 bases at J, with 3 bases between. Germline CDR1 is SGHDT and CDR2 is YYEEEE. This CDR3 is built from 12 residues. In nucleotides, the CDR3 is TGTGCCAGCAGCTTATACACAGATACGCAGTATTTT. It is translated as CASSLYTDTQYF.

The CDR3: CASSLEGTSVGGQYF. CDR3 in DNA: TGTGCCAGCAGCTTGGAGGGGACTAGTGTAGGCGGGCAGTACTTC. The V gene is TRBV5-4, the J gene TRBJ2-7; 8 bases agree with TRBD2. Germline-derived CDR1 and CDR2 are SGHNT and YYREEE (reference sequence). The V and J ends lost 0 bases and 9 bases, in that order; junction bases with no gene match: 11. This CDR3 region has 15 residues.

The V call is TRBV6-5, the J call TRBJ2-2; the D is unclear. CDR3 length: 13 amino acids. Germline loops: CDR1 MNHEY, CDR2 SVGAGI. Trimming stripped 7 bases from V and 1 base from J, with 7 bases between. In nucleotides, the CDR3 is TGTGCCAGCACACTCTTGAACACCGGGGAGCTGTTTTTT. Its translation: CASTLLNTGELFF.

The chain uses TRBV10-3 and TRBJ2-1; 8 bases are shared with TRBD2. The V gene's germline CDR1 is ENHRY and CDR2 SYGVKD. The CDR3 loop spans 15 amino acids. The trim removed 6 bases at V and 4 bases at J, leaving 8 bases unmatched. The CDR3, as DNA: TGTGCCATCAGATTAAGCGGGAGTTCATACAATGAGCAGTTCTTC. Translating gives CAIRLSGSSYNEQFF.

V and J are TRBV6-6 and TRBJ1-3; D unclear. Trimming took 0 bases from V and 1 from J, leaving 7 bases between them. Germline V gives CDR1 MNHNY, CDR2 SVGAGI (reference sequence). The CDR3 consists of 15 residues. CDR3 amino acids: CASSYSGGSGNTIYF. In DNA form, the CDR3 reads TGTGCCAGCAGTTACTCGGGAGGGTCTGGAAACACCATATATTTT.